Listed here is a single T cell receptor beta chain. The source of the sample is a study of blood T cell repertoires in COVID-19. Turning to the study itself: PBMCs, B-cell-depleted T cells, or T cells were the source of the cDNA or gDNA that made up the material.

Here immunoSEQ multiplex PCR was the method, and the copy in TCRdb shows in-frame clones only, minus some. The data show over 100,000 clones, with about 87% seen just once and about 9.3% held by the top ten. The germline V and J ends were trimmed by 5 bases and 8 bases, with 27 bases remaining between them. The CDR3 loop spans 18 amino acids. Germline lookup yields CDR1 MDHEN and CDR2 SYDVKM. Sequencing was performed on peripheral blood. This clonotype originated in a man aged 50-59 years with acute or convalescent COVID-19. This chain uses TRBV28 with TRBJ1-4; perhaps TRBD1 as D (5 bases). In DNA, the CDR3 is TGTGCCAGCAGTCTCCGTTGGGGGGGTGAGAGGTGGGGAGAAAAACTGTTTTTT. Protein: CASSLRWGGERWGEKLFF.